The T cell receptor beta chain described here comes from a study of cytotoxic CD8 clonotypes in ibrutinib-treated CLL. Across the study: Enrolment comprised around twelve relapsed/refractory and over 14 treatment-naive patients; about 17 were IGHV unmutated. Per sample, productive templates averaged approximately 260,000 and productive rearrangements averaged roughly 91,000.

The V gene's germline CDR1 is LNHDA and CDR2 SQIVND (reference sequence). V gave up 7 bases and J gave up 10 bases, with 26 bases separating them. This CDR3 has 17 residues. Profiling relied on immunoSEQ multiplex PCR, and the TCRdb table lists in-frame clones only, not all of them. The table records about 130,000 clones, 80% to 90% of them present only once. Study-level results: At the start, clonality exceeded age-matched healthy donors and followed circulating CD8+ T-cell counts.

A note on this clone: Its antigen is unknown.

The chain has TRBV19 and TRBJ1-6; the D gene is possibly TRBD1 (6 bases). The sequence came from a human donor with chronic lymphocytic leukemia. The source material was PBMCs, sampled after 24 months of ibrutinib treatment. The DNA for the CDR3 is TGTGCCAGTACCCATCGAAGCACAGGGTGGAGCGAATCACCCCTCCACTTT. The encoded protein is CASTHRSTGWSESPLHF.